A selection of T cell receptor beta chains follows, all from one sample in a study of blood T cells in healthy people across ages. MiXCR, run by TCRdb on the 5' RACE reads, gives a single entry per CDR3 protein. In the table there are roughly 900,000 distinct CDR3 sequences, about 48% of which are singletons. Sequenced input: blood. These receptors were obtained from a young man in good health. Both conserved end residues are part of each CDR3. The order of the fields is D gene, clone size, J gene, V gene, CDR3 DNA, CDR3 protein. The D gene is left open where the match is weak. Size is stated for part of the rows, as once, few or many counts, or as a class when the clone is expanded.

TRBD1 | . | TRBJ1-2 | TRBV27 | TGTGCCAGCAGTTTATCGACAGGGCAATCTAACTATGGCTACACCTTC | CASSLSTGQSNYGYTF
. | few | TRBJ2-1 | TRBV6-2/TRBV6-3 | TGTGCCAGCAGTCGCGCAGTGGGGCTCTCCTACAATGAGCAGTTCTTC | CASSRAVGLSYNEQFF
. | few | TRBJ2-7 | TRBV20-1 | TGCAGTGCTAGGGACCCCCGGGACGGACCCTACGAGCAGTACTTC | CSARDPRDGPYEQYF
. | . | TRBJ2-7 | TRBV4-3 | TGCGCCAGCAGCCAAGGGGGGTACTCCGAGCAGTACTTC | CASSQGGYSEQYF
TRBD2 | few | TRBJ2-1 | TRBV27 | TGTGCCAGCAGTCCCCTCCTAGCGGGGGGTGGAAATGAGCAGTTCTTC | CASSPLLAGGGNEQFF
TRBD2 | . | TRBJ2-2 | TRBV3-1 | TGTGCCAGCACCAGACTAGCGGGGGTAATATTCGGGGAGCTGTTTTTT | CASTRLAGVIFGELFF
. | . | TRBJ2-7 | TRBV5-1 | TGCGCCAGCAGCTTGACGGGGCAGCACGAGCAGTACTTC | CASSLTGQHEQYF
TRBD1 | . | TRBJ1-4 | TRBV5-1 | TGCGCCAGCAGCCCGGGGGACAGGAATGAAAAACTGTTTTTT | CASSPGDRNEKLFF
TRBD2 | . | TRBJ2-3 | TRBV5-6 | TGTGCCAGCAGCTTATCCGGGACTAGCGGAATCACTAGCACAGATACGCAGTATTTT | CASSLSGTSGITSTDTQYF
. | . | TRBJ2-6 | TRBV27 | TGTGCCAGCAGTTTATCAGGGTATAGTTCTGGGGCCAACGTCCTGACTTTC | CASSLSGYSSGANVLTF
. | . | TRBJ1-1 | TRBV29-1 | TGCAGCGTTGAATACCCGGGTAACACTGAAGCTTTCTTT | CSVEYPGNTEAFF
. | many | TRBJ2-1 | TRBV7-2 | TGTGCCAGCAGCTTAACCCTCGGGGAGCAGTTCTTC | CASSLTLGEQFF
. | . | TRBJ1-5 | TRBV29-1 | TGCAGCGTTGCCGATGGGATCTTAGGCAATCAGCCCCAGCATTTT | CSVADGILGNQPQHF
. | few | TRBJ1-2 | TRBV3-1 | TGTGCCAGCAGCAGGGTGGGCTATGGCTACACCTTC | CASSRVGYGYTF
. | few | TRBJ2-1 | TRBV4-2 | TGTGCCAGCAGCTCCCAAGAGGGTGCGGTCAATGAGCAGTTCTTC | CASSSQEGAVNEQFF
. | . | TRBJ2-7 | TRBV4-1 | TGCGCCAGCAGCCAGGTGGACAAATCCTACGAGCAGTACTTC | CASSQVDKSYEQYF
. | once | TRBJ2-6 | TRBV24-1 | TGTGCCACCAGTGGAGCCTCTGGGGCCAACGTCCTGACTTTC | CATSGASGANVLTF
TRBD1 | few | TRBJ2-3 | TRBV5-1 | TGCGCCAGCAGCTTGGGGGACAGGGGGCTTTCGGATACGCAGTATTTT | CASSLGDRGLSDTQYF
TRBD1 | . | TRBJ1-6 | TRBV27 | TGTGCCAGCAGTCGGAAGGGACAGAATAATTCACCCCTCCACTTT | CASSRKGQNNSPLHF
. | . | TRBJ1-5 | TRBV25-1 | TGTGCCAGCAGTCCCCGAGGGGGGGATCGCAATCAGCCCCAGCATTTT | CASSPRGGDRNQPQHF
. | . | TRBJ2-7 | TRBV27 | TGTGCCAGCAGTCTGACTGCTGACTACGAGCAGTACTTC | CASSLTADYEQYF
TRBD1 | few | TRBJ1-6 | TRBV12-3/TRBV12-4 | TGTGCCAGCAGTCAAACTCCCCGGCAGGGGGCTGGTAATTCACCCCTCCACTTT | CASSQTPRQGAGNSPLHF
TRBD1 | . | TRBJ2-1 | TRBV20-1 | TGCAGTGCTAGAGATTCAGGGGACAGGTCCCTGAATGAGCAGTTCTTC | CSARDSGDRSLNEQFF
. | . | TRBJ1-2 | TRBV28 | TGTGCCAGCAGAATTCCTCTGAGGATAGCTAACTATGGCTACACCTTC | CASRIPLRIANYGYTF
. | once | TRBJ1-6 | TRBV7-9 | TGTGCCAGCAGCCCGGGAGGGGGACCCCTCCACTTT | CASSPGGGPLHF
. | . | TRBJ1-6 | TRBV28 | TGTGCCAGCAGTTTCCCCGCCGGGACTGCTAATTCACCCCTCCACTTT | CASSFPAGTANSPLHF
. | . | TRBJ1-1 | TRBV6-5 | TGTGCCAGCAGTTACTCGCGGGCGGTAGGCACTGAAGCTTTCTTT | CASSYSRAVGTEAFF
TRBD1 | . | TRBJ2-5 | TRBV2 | TGTGCCAGCAGTGAGGGACAGGGGGCGCGAGAGACCCAGTACTTC | CASSEGQGARETQYF
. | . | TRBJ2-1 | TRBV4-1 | TGCGCCAGCAGCCTAATGGAAGGAGGGGGCTTCAATGAGCAGTTCTTC | CASSLMEGGGFNEQFF
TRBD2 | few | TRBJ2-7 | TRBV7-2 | TGTGCCAGCAGCGGTAGCGGGCCCCCCTACGAGCAGTACTTC | CASSGSGPPYEQYF
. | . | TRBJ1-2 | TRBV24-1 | TGTGCCACCAGTTACTCGCCGGGTTCCTATGGCTACACCTTC | CATSYSPGSYGYTF
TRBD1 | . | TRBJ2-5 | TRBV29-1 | TGCAGCGTACAACAGGGGGAAAAGACCCAGTACTTC | CSVQQGEKTQYF
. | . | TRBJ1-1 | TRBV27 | TGTGCCGGCATGCCTCGACCGAACACTGAAGCTTTCTTT | CAGMPRPNTEAFF
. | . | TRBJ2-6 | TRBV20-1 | TGCAGTGCTAGAGAAAACTCTGGGGCCAACGTCCTGACTTTC | CSARENSGANVLTF